The 14 T cell receptor beta chains listed next were all sequenced from one sample in a study of regulatory T cells in long-lasting Graves disease. As for time point: newly diagnosed GD, antithyroid drugs for less than 3 months. PBMC RNA served as the TCR library source. To make TCR beta libraries, researchers used iRepertoire HTBI primers and Arm-PCR of CDR3 regions. TCRdb redid the calling of the multiplex PCR reads with MiXCR, one entry per CDR3 protein. Of fewer than 650,000 distinct CDR3 sequences in the sample, about 16% were seen once. The sample was also reused in another study, on T cells in Graves' hyperthyroidism and ophthalmopathy.

The specimen was peripheral blood mononuclear cells (PBMCs), collected at new diagnosis, from a patient treated with antithyroid drugs. The origin of the receptors is a man aged 18-30 years with Graves disease.

Ten or more counts support this clonotype. CDR3 amino acids: CASSERPQPRDEQYF. The CDR3 DNA reads as TGTGCCAGCAGTGAACGGCCCCAACCTAGGGACGAGCAGTACTTC. This sequence joins TRBV6-1 and TRBJ2-7; the D is unclear. The V end was cut by 2 bases, the J end by 5 bases, with 16 bases between. The CDR3 contains 15 residues. Germline CDR1 reads MNHNS; CDR2 reads SASEGT.

This clonotype has just a few counts. The chain joins TRBV7-9 to TRBJ2-7; 10 bases map to TRBD2. Germline V CDR1 and CDR2: SEHNR, FQNEAQ (reference sequence). The CDR3 has 17 amino acids. V shed 1 base and J 4 bases; nucleotides not matched to a gene: 10. CDR3 DNA sequence: TGTGCCAGCAGCTTAGGTGGAAGCGGGAGGGTGTCGTACGAGCAGTACTTC. This gives the protein CASSLGGSGRVSYEQYF.

This clonotype was counted at least ten times. This sequence joins TRBV2 and TRBJ1-5, with D perhaps TRBD1 (5 bases). Trimming removed 5 bases at V and 3 bases at J, with 11 bases between. Germline lookup yields CDR1 SNHLY and CDR2 FYNNEI. CDR3 length equals 14 residues. The CDR3 loop is CASSQDTYNQPQHF. CDR3 DNA: TGTGCCAGCAGTCAGGACACCTACAATCAGCCCCAGCATTTT.

This clonotype was detected many times. The chain is built from TRBV5-1 and TRBJ2-7, with a weak D call TRBD2 (5 bases). Germline CDR1 SGHRS, CDR2 YFSETQ. The CDR3 extends over 15 amino acids. The V end lost 3 bases, the J end lost 2 bases, and 15 bases lay between the germline ends. The CDR3 nucleotides are TGCGCCAGCAGCTACACGGGCGGGCCTACCTACGAGCAGTACTTC. Translated, it gives CASSYTGGPTYEQYF.

This chain joins TRBV5-1 and TRBJ2-2, with TRBD2 matching 10 bases. V trimming: 1 base; J trimming: 3 bases; junction bases outside the gene matches: 15. Per germline, CDR1 SGHRS and CDR2 YFSETQ. The CDR3 length is 20 residues. The CDR3 sequence is CASSLTSGIIFFGHTGELFF. In DNA form, the CDR3 reads TGCGCCAGCAGCTTGACTAGCGGGATTATCTTTTTCGGGCACACCGGGGAGCTGTTTTTT.

The chain carries TRBV5-6 and TRBJ2-7; TRBD2 matches at 9 bases. The CDR3 totals 16 residues. In germline, CDR1 is SGHDT, CDR2 YYEEEE. The junction had 7 bases not matched to a gene; V was cut back by 0 bases and J by 3 bases. As DNA, the CDR3 is TGTGCCAGCAGCTTGGAGAGTCTAGCGGGATTCTACGAGCAGTACTTC. Translated: CASSLESLAGFYEQYF.

This clonotype was recorded a few times. The gene calls are TRBV9 and TRBJ2-7; 7 nucleotides match TRBD1. After removal of 0 bases from V and 3 bases from J, the junction contained 3 bases not matched to a gene. The germline V gene encodes CDR1 SGDLS and CDR2 YYNGEE. This CDR3 is 14 amino acids long. The DNA for the CDR3 is TGTGCCAGCAGCGTAGATGCAGGGGGCTACGAGCAGTACTTC. This translates into CASSVDAGGYEQYF.

The sample holds many counts of this clonotype. The chain links TRBV7-6 to TRBJ2-1, with 12 bases matching TRBD2. V shed 3 bases and J 0 bases; nucleotides not matched to a gene: 9. The CDR3 extends over 19 amino acids. CDR1 is SGHVS, CDR2 FNYEAQ, per germline. The CDR3 here is CASSFRLAGEGSSYNEQFF. CDR3 bases: TGTGCCAGCAGCTTTAGACTAGCGGGAGAGGGTAGCTCCTACAATGAGCAGTTCTTC.

Ten or more counts support this clonotype. The J gene is TRBJ1-2, the V gene TRBV27; D is unclear. The CDR3 loop spans 13 amino acids. The V gene's germline CDR1 is MNHEY and CDR2 SMNVEV (reference sequence). V was clipped by 5 bases and J by 4 bases, with 11 bases between them. CDR3 residues: CASSGRGAYGYTF. The CDR3 DNA reads as TGTGCCAGCAGTGGGCGGGGAGCCTATGGCTACACCTTC.

This clonotype was detected ten times or more. V and J are TRBV12-3 or TRBV12-4 and TRBJ1-2; D not certain. This CDR3 has 16 residues. The V end lost 6 bases, the J end lost 5 bases, and 22 bases lay between the germline ends. DNA of the CDR3: TGTGCCAGCAGCCGAGCGCAAGACCCAATGGGGTATGGCTACACCTTC. Translating it yields CASSRAQDPMGYGYTF.

This clonotype was counted a single time. This may arise from a read error, as a much more abundant clone is one base away. CDR3 bases: TGTGCCTGGACGTCTAGCGACGAGCAGCTCTTC. It codes for CAWTSSDEQLF. The chain joins TRBV30 to TRBJ2-1; weak D call: TRBD2 (6 bases). CDR1 and CDR2 from the germline V gene are GTSNPN and SVGIG (reference sequence). The CDR3 has 11 residues.

The chain joins TRBV28 to TRBJ2-7, with 8 bases lining up with TRBD1. Trimming at V came to 5 bases and at J to 5 bases, leaving 11 bases not matched to a gene. Germline values: CDR1 MDHEN, CDR2 SYDVKM. The CDR3 covers 15 residues. CDR3 sequence reads: CASSPWTGIVNEQYF. The CDR3 nucleotides read TGTGCCAGCAGTCCATGGACAGGGATTGTCAACGAGCAGTACTTC.

The table lists this clonotype with a few counts. The CDR3 region is CASSPAGGPKGQETQYF. The CDR3 DNA is TGTGCCAGCTCACCAGCCGGTGGCCCCAAAGGCCAAGAGACCCAGTACTTC. V and J are TRBV18 and TRBJ2-5, with D unclear. The CDR3 covers 17 residues. Trimming removed 2 bases at V and 1 base at J, with 17 bases between. CDR1 and CDR2 (germline): KGHSH, LQKENI. Full variable domain (missing parts from reference TRBV18 and TRBJ2-5): NAGVMQNPRHLVRRRGQEARLRCSPMKGHSHVYWYRQLPEEGLKFMVYLQKENIIDESGMPKERFSAEFPKEGPSILRIQQVVRGDSAAYFCASSPAGGPKGQETQYFGPGTRLLVL.

In this sample, this clonotype turned up many times. The chain links TRBV5-1 to TRBJ2-3; a weak D match, TRBD2 (6 bases). V was pared by 4 bases and J by 4 bases, with 16 bases between. The CDR3 is made up of 15 amino acids. The germline V gene has CDR1 SGHRS and CDR2 YFSETQ. DNA of the CDR3: TGCGCCAGCAGCACAAGGCGGGGTTCGGCAGATACGCAGTATTTT. Its protein is CASSTRRGSADTQYF.